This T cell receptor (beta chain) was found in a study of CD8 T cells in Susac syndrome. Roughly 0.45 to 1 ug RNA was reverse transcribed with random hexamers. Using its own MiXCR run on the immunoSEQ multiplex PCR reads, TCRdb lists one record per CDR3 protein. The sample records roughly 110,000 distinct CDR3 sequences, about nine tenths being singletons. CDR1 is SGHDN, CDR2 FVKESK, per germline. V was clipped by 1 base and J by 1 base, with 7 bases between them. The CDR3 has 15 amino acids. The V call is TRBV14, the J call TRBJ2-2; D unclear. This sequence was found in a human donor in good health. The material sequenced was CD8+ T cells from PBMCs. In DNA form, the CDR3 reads TGTGCCAGCAGCCAAGGTGCTTGGAACACCGGGGAGCTGTTTTTT. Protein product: CASSQGAWNTGELFF.